These T cell receptor beta chains were read from a single sample in a study of cytomegalovirus exposure and HLA in healthy donors. Clones were read by immunoSEQ multiplex PCR, and TCRdb kept only the in-frame ones, dropping some. This sample's clone table lists 65,000 to 90,000 clones. Sequencing was performed on PBMCs. The receptors originated from a man aged 35 to 55 in good health and CMV-seronegative. CDR3s include the opening cysteine and the closing phenylalanine or tryptophan. D genes are given only for firm matches. Part of the rows lack a size; the others show once, few, many or a class for expanded clones.

TRBV28	NA	NA	TRBJ1-1	TGTGCCAGCAGTTCCATACAGGGACCACGGGCTTTCTTT	CASSSIQGPRAFF
TRBV19	NA	TRBD1	TRBJ1-2	TGTGCCAGTAGTGGGACAGGGGGTGATGCTAACTATGGCTACACCTTC	CASSGTGGDANYGYTF
TRBV6-6	NA	TRBD1	TRBJ1-2	TGTGCCAGCAGTCCGACAGGGGGCAATGGCTACACCTTC	CASSPTGGNGYTF
TRBV7-3	NA	TRBD1	TRBJ2-1	TGTGCCAGCAGCTCGGGACAGTACAATGAGCAGTTCTTC	CASSSGQYNEQFF
TRBV7-8	NA	TRBD1	TRBJ2-2	TGTGCCAGCAGCTTAACCGGGACAGCGAACACCGGGGAGCTGTTTTTT	CASSLTGTANTGELFF
TRBV11-3	NA	NA	TRBJ2-3	TGTGCCAGCAGCCCACGTGGGCCGGATACGCAGTATTTT	CASSPRGPDTQYF
TRBV28	NA	NA	TRBJ1-4	TGTGCCAGCAGTTTACCAGGGGCGGGAAAACTGTTTTTT	CASSLPGAGKLFF
TRBV5-1	NA	NA	TRBJ2-2	TGCGCCAGCAGCTCCCAGGCAGGATCGAACACCGGGGAGCTGTTTTTT	CASSSQAGSNTGELFF
TRBV6-5	NA	NA	TRBJ1-6	TGTGCCAGCAGTTACTCGATACAGGGCGTGTCACCCCTCCACTTT	CASSYSIQGVSPLHF
TRBV13	NA	NA	TRBJ2-1	TGTGCCAGCAGCTTCTTGACTAGCTCCTACAATGAGCAGTTCTTC	CASSFLTSSYNEQFF
TRBV6-1	NA	TRBD1	TRBJ1-5	TGTGCCAGCACGGAACAGGGGAATCAGCCCCAGCATTTT	CASTEQGNQPQHF
TRBV6-1	NA	TRBD1	TRBJ2-3	TGTGCCAGCAGTTCTGGACAGGGACGAACAGATACGCAGTATTTT	CASSSGQGRTDTQYF
TRBV7-9	NA	NA	TRBJ1-6	TGTGCCAGCACCCCGGACAGCTCCTATAATTCACCCCTCCACTTT	CASTPDSSYNSPLHF
TRBV6-6	NA	NA	TRBJ1-6	TGTGCCAGCAGTTACTCTGGGAGTAATTCACCCCTCCACTTT	CASSYSGSNSPLHF
TRBV27	NA	NA	TRBJ1-3	TGTGCCAGCGGCCAGTCCTCTGGAAACACCATATATTTT	CASGQSSGNTIYF
TRBV9	NA	NA	TRBJ2-1	TGTGCCAGCAGCGTAGATCTTAGCGGAGGGTGGAATGAGCAGTTCTTC	CASSVDLSGGWNEQFF
TRBV5-4	NA	NA	TRBJ1-3	TGTGCCAGCAGCTTGGAGCCAACTCCTGGAAACACCATATATTTT	CASSLEPTPGNTIYF
TRBV7-9	NA	TRBD1	TRBJ1-1	TGTGCCAGCAGCTGGGACAGCCCGAACACTGAAGCTTTCTTT	CASSWDSPNTEAFF
TRBV7-3	NA	TRBD2	TRBJ2-2	TGTGCCAGCAGCTTAAGGGGGACTAGCGGGATGAACACCGGGGAGCTGTTTTTT	CASSLRGTSGMNTGELFF
TRBV15	NA	NA	TRBJ1-2	TGTGCCACCAGCACCCCTAGCTATGGCTACACCTTC	CATSTPSYGYTF
TRBV18	NA	NA	TRBJ1-6	TGTGCCAGCTCACCCCGAAGCGACTCCCCCCTCCACTTT	CASSPRSDSPLHF
TRBV11-2	NA	TRBD2	TRBJ2-1	TGTGCCAGCAGCTTAGCCGGGACTAGCGGGTTGCAGTTCTTC	CASSLAGTSGLQFF
TRBV27	NA	TRBD1	TRBJ2-7	TGTGCCAGCAGTAGCAGGGGGCGAGAGCAGTACTTC	CASSSRGREQYF
TRBV14	NA	TRBD2	TRBJ2-7	TGTGCCAGCAGCCAAGCTAGCGGGTTGCCCTACGAGCAGTACTTC	CASSQASGLPYEQYF
TRBV2	NA	NA	TRBJ2-5	TGTGCCAGCAGTCCCGAGGCCCAAGAGACCCAGTACTTC	CASSPEAQETQYF
TRBV15	NA	TRBD1	TRBJ2-1	TGTGCCACCAGCAGGGGGACAGGGGGCACGAATGAGCAGTTCTTC	CATSRGTGGTNEQFF
TRBV29-1	NA	NA	TRBJ1-2	TGCAGCGGGGGGGAAGCCCCTAACTATGGCTACACCTTC	CSGGEAPNYGYTF
TRBV20-1	NA	TRBD2	TRBJ2-5	TGCAGCGCAGGACTAGCGGAGACCCAGTACTTC	CSAGLAETQYF
TRBV6-5	NA	TRBD1	TRBJ2-3	TGTGCCAGCAGTTACACCCGGGGACAGGGGCACGATACGCAGTATTTT	CASSYTRGQGHDTQYF
TRBV30	NA	NA	TRBJ1-2	TGTGCCTGGAGCGCAGGGGCTTACTATGGCTACACCTTC	CAWSAGAYYGYTF
TRBV5-1	NA	NA	TRBJ2-7	TGCGCCAGCAGCCATCAGAGGGGGGGCGCAGGGATTTACGAGCAGTACTTC	CASSHQRGGAGIYEQYF
TRBV14	NA	NA	TRBJ2-3	TGTGCCAGCAGCCAAGATTACGGCCGTGAGGCAGATACGCAGTATTTT	CASSQDYGREADTQYF
TRBV28	NA	NA	TRBJ1-2	TGTGCCAGCAGAGCACCAGGGATAACCAACTATGGCTACACCTTC	CASRAPGITNYGYTF
TRBV7-2	NA	NA	TRBJ1-6	TGTGCCAGCAGCTTAGGTTACCAGGGTCTTTCACCCCTCCACTTT	CASSLGYQGLSPLHF
TRBV7-2	NA	TRBD1	TRBJ2-7	TGTGCCAGCAGCATCGGGACAGGTCTCTCCTACGAGCAGTACTTC	CASSIGTGLSYEQYF
TRBV6-5	NA	NA	TRBJ2-5	TGTGCCAGCAGTCAACTGGGGGGAGGGGGGACCCAGTACTTC	CASSQLGGGGTQYF
TRBV7-9	NA	NA	TRBJ1-3	TGTGCCAGCAGCCCCTTCCAGGGAAACACCATATATTTT	CASSPFQGNTIYF
TRBV10-3	NA	NA	TRBJ1-5	TGTGCCATCAGTGGCTCTGAGGCGAGCAATCAGCCCCAGCATTTT	CAISGSEASNQPQHF
TRBV6-5	medium-sized	TRBD1	TRBJ1-5	TGTGCCAGCAGACAACAGGGGCGGTATCAGCCCCAGCATTTT	CASRQQGRYQPQHF
TRBV5-8	NA	NA	TRBJ1-2	TGTGCCAGCAGCTTTTTCGACGGGGTTCTCTATGGCTACACCTTC	CASSFFDGVLYGYTF
TRBV5-1	NA	NA	TRBJ2-7	TGCGCCAGCAGCTTGGATGGAGGGAACTACGAGCAGTACTTC	CASSLDGGNYEQYF
TRBV11-1	NA	TRBD1	TRBJ2-2	TGTGCCAGCAGCCAGTCCGGGACAGTTGTCGGGGAGCTGTTTTTT	CASSQSGTVVGELFF
TRBV6-1	NA	NA	TRBJ2-6	TGTGCCAGCGAAAGCCCCTGGGCCAACGTCCTGACTTTC	CASESPWANVLTF
TRBV9	NA	TRBD1	TRBJ1-2	TGTGCCAGCGGAACAGGGGGCACGCATGGCTACACCTTC	CASGTGGTHGYTF
TRBV11-2	NA	NA	TRBJ2-4	TGTGCCAGCAGCATGGACGCAGGGAAAGTGGGCATTCAGTACTTC	CASSMDAGKVGIQYF
TRBV7-2	NA	NA	TRBJ1-1	TGTGCCAGCAGCTTAGTTCCAGGGGACACTGAAGCTTTCTTT	CASSLVPGDTEAFF
TRBV2	NA	TRBD2	TRBJ2-2	TGTGCCAGCATGCGCGGCGGGGGGAACACCGGGGAGCTGTTTTTT	CASMRGGGNTGELFF
TRBV18	NA	NA	TRBJ2-5	TGTGCCAGCTCACCAGTAACGGGGCAAGAGACCCAGTACTTC	CASSPVTGQETQYF
TRBV7-6	NA	NA	TRBJ1-4	TGTGCCAGCAGGGGCAATGAAAAACTGTTTTTT	CASRGNEKLFF
TRBV2	NA	NA	TRBJ2-7	TGTGCCAGCAGTGACCGACGGGACATAGAGCAGTACTTC	CASSDRRDIEQYF
TRBV2	NA	TRBD1	TRBJ2-7	TGTGCCAGCAGTGAAGAGGGCGGGACAGGCTACGAGCAGTACTTC	CASSEEGGTGYEQYF
TRBV30	NA	TRBD1	TRBJ1-1	TGTGCCTGCGACAGGGCGGTGAGCACTGAAGCTTTCTTT	CACDRAVSTEAFF